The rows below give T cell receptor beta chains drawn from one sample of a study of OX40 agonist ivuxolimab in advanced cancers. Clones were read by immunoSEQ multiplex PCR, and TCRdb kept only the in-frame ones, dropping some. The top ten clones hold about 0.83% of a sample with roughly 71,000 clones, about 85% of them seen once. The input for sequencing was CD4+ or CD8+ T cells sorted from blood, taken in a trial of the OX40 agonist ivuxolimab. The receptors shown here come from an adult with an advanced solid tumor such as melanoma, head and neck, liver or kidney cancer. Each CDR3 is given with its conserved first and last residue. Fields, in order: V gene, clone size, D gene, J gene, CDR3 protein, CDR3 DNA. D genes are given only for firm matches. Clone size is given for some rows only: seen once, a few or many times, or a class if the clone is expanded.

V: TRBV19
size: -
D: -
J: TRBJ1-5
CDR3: CASSSGQPNQPQHF
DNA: TGTGCCAGTAGTTCAGGACAGCCAAATCAGCCCCAGCATTTT

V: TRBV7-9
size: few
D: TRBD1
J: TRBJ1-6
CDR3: CASSPRQGGNSPLHF
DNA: TGTGCCAGCAGCCCTCGACAGGGAGGGAATTCACCCCTCCACTTT

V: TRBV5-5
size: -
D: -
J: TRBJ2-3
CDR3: CASSLAGGSDTQYF
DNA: TGTGCCAGCAGCTTGGCCGGGGGATCCGATACGCAGTATTTT

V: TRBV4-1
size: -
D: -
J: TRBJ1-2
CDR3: CASSQEALPPYGYTF
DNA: TGCGCCAGCAGCCAAGAAGCTCTGCCCCCCTATGGCTACACCTTC

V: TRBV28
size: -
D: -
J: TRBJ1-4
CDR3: CASIAGRVGEKLFF
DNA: TGTGCCAGCATTGCGGGCAGGGTAGGTGAAAAACTGTTTTTT

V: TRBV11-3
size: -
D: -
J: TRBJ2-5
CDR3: CASSLKGGQGETQYF
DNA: TGTGCCAGCAGCTTAAAGGGCGGGCAGGGGGAGACCCAGTACTTC

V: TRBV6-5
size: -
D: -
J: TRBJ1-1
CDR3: CASRINRGAEAFF
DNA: TGTGCCAGCAGAATTAATAGAGGCGCTGAAGCTTTCTTT

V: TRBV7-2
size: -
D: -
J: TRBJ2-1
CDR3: CASSPGAYEQFF
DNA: TGTGCCAGCAGCCCCGGGGCTTATGAGCAGTTCTTC

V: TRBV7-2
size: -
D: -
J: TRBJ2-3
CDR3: CASSLAAQYTDTQYF
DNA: TGTGCCAGCAGCCTAGCAGCGCAATACACAGATACGCAGTATTTT

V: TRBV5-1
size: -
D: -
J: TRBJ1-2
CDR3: CASSLGPGNHYGYTF
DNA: TGCGCCAGCAGCTTGGGCCCGGGGAATCACTATGGCTACACCTTC

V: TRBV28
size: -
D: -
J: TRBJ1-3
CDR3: CASTLQGQRSGNTIYF
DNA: TGTGCCAGCACTCTACAGGGCCAGAGGTCTGGAAACACCATATATTTT

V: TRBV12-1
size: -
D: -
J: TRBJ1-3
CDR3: CASSCRPPTGVEVSGNTIYF
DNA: TGTGCCAGCAGCTGCCGGCCTCCGACAGGGGTTGAGGTTTCTGGAAACACCATATATTTT

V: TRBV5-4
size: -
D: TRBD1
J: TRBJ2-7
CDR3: CASSAGTGSDEQYF
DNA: TGTGCCAGCAGCGCCGGGACAGGGAGCGACGAGCAGTACTTC

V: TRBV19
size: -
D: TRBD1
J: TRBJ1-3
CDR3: CASRQGSGNTIYF
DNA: TGTGCCAGTAGACAGGGGTCTGGAAACACCATATATTTT

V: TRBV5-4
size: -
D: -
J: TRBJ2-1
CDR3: CASSFGHSLGNEQFF
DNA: TGTGCCAGCAGCTTTGGTCACTCCCTGGGCAATGAGCAGTTCTTC

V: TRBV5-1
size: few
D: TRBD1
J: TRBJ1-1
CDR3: CASSLNPGTGGYTEAFF
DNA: TGCGCCAGCAGCTTGAACCCCGGGACAGGGGGTTACACTGAAGCTTTCTTT

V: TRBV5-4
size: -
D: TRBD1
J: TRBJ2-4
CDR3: CASSLAGTENIQYF
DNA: TGTGCCAGCAGCTTGGCCGGGACAGAAAACATTCAGTACTTC

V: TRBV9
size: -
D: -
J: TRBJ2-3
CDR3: CASSGPSLSTDTQYF
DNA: TGTGCCAGCAGCGGACCGTCGTTAAGCACAGATACGCAGTATTTT

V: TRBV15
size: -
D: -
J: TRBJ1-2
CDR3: CATSRGSGLRAYGYTF
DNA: TGTGCCACCAGCAGAGGTTCCGGACTGAGAGCCTATGGCTACACCTTC

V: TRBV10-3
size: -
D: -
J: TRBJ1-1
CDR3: CAISDGGRFSTEAFF
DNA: TGTGCCATCAGCGACGGGGGCAGGTTCTCCACTGAAGCTTTCTTT

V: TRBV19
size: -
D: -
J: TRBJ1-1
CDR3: CASSMEEGNTEAFF
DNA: TGTGCCAGTAGTATGGAGGAGGGGAACACTGAAGCTTTCTTT

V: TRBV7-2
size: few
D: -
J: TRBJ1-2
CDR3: CASSPDSYGYTF
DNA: TGTGCCAGCAGCCCCGACAGCTATGGCTACACCTTC

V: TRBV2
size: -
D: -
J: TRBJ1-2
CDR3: CASSWDVLYGYTF
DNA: TGTGCCAGCAGTTGGGACGTCCTCTATGGCTACACCTTC

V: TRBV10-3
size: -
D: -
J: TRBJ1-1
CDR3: CAISGRLNTEAFF
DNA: TGTGCCATCAGCGGACGGTTGAACACTGAAGCTTTCTTT

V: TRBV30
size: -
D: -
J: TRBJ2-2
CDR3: CAWTLTNTGELFF
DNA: TGTGCCTGGACACTAACGAACACCGGGGAGCTGTTTTTT

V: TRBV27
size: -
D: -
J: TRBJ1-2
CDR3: CASSLYGDGGYGYTF
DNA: TGTGCCAGCAGTTTATACGGGGACGGGGGATATGGCTACACCTTC

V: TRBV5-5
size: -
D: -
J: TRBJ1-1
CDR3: CASSPLDEAVGNTEAFF
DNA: TGTGCCAGCAGCCCTCTCGATGAGGCCGTGGGGAACACTGAAGCTTTCTTT

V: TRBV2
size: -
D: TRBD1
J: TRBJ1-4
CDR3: CASSFPTGGEKLFF
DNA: TGTGCCAGCAGTTTCCCGACAGGGGGCGAAAAACTGTTTTTT

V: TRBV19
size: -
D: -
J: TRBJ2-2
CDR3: CASSILGRSLSDTGELFF
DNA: TGTGCCAGTAGTATATTAGGTAGAAGTTTATCCGACACCGGGGAGCTGTTTTTT

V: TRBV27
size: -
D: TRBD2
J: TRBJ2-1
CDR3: CASSPTSGGAGEQFF
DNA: TGTGCCAGCAGTCCAACTAGCGGGGGGGCTGGGGAGCAGTTCTTC

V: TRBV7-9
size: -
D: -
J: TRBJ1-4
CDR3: CASTLGRGEEKLFF
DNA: TGTGCCAGCACCTTAGGCAGGGGAGAGGAAAAACTGTTTTTT

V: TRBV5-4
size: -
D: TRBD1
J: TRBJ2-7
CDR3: CASSRTGDSYEQYF
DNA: TGTGCCAGCAGCCGGACAGGGGACTCCTACGAGCAGTACTTC

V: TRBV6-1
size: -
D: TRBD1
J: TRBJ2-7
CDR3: CASSAYRGRYEQYF
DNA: TGTGCCAGCAGTGCCTACAGGGGTAGGTACGAGCAGTACTTC